This T cell receptor (beta chain) was documented in a study of T cell responses to AZD1222 COVID-19 vaccine. Findings and caveats of the study: Unmutated variant regions are reportedly the target of nearly half of TCRs that are spike-specific. Increases in Spike-specific TCR breadth and depth were seen after two AZD1222 doses.

Some clones are missing from TCRdb's copy, which holds only in-frame ones; the method was immunoSEQ multiplex PCR. Among some 130,000 clones, around 90% were seen once, and the ten largest hold roughly 5.2%. With regard to this clone: Its cognate antigen is unknown.

Trimming removed 9 bases from V and 6 bases from J, with 16 bases in between. CDR3 length: 13 residues. Per the germline V gene, CDR1 is LNHDA and CDR2 is SQIVND (reference sequence). Sequences were derived from peripheral blood, sampled 28 days after the second AZD1222 dose. The TCR was taken from an adult who received the AZD1222 COVID-19 vaccine. J is TRBJ2-3 and V is TRBV19; D remains ambiguous. CDR3 protein: CASHSGFPDTQYF. DNA for the CDR3: TGTGCCAGCCACTCAGGTTTCCCCGATACGCAGTATTTT. The full variable domain, completed using reference TRBV19 and TRBJ2-3, is DGGITQSPKYLFRKEGQNVTLSCEQNLNHDAMYWYRQDPGQGLRLIYYSQIVNDFQKGDIAEGYSVSREKKESFPLTVTSAQKNPTAFYLCASHSGFPDTQYFGPGTRLTVL.